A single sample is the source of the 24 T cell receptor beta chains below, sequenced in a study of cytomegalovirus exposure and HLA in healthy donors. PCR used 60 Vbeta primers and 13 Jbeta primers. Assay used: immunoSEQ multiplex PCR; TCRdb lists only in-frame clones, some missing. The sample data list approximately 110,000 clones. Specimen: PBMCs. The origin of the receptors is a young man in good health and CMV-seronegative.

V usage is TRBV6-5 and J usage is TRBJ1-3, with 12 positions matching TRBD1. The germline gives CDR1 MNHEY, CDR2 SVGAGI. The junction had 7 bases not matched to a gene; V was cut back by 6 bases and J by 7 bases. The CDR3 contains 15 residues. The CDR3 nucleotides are TGTGCCAGCAGCCGGCCGGGACAGGGGGCGAACACCATATATTTT. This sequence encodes CASSRPGQGANTIYF.

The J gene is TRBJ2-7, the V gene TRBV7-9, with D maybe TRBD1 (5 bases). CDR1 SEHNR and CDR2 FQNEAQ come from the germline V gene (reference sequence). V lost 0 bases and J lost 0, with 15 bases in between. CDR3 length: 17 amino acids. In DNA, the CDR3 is TGTGCCAGCAGCTTAGCGGACATCACCGTTACCTCCTACGAGCAGTACTTC. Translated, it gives CASSLADITVTSYEQYF.

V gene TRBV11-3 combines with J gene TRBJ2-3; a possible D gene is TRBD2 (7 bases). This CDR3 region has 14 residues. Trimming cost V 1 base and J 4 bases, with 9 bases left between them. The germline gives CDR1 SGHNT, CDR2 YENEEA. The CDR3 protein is CASSLGGGADTQYF. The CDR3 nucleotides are TGTGCCAGCAGCTTAGGCGGGGGCGCAGATACGCAGTATTTT. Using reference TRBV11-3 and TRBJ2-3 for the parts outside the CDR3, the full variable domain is EAGVVQSPRYKIIEKKQPVAFWCNPISGHNTLYWYLQNLGQGPELLIRYENEEAVDDSQLPKDRFSAERLKGVDSTLKIQPAELGDSAVYLCASSLGGGADTQYFGPGTRLTVL.

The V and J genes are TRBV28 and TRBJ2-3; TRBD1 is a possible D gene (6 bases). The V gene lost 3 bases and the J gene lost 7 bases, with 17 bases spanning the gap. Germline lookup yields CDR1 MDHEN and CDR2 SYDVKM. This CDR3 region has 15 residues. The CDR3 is CASSFGGGRAYTQYF. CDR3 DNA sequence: TGTGCCAGCAGTTTTGGTGGGGGCCGGGCTTATACGCAGTATTTT.

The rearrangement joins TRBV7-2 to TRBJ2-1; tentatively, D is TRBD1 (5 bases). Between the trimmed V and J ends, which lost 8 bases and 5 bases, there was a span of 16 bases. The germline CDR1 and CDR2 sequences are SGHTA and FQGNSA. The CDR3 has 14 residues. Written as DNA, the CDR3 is TGTGCCAGCGGGGCCGGGCAGGTACACAATGAGCAGTTCTTC. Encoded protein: CASGAGQVHNEQFF.

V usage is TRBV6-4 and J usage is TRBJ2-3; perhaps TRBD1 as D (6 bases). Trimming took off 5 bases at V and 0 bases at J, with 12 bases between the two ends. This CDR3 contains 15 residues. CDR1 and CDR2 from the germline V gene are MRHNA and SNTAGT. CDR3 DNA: TGTGCCAGCAGTATGCAGGGGCACAGCACAGATACGCAGTATTTT. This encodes CASSMQGHSTDTQYF.

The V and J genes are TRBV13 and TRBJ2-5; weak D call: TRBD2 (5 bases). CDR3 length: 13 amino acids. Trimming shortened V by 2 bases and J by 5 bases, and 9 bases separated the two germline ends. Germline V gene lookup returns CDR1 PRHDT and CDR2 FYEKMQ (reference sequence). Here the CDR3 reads CASSLRGLETQYF. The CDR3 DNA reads TGTGCCAGCAGCTTAAGAGGGTTGGAGACCCAGTACTTC.

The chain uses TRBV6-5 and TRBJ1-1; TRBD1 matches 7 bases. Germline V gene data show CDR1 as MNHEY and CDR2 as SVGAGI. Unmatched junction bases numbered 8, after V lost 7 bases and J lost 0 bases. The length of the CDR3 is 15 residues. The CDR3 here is CASKHGQVMNTEAFF. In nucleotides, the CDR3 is TGTGCCAGCAAACACGGACAGGTAATGAACACTGAAGCTTTCTTT.

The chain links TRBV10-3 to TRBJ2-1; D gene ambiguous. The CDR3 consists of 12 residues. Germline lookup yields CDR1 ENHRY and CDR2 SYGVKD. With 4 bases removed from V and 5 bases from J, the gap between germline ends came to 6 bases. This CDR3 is CAISVSDNEQFF. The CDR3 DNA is TGTGCCATCAGTGTATCGGACAATGAGCAGTTCTTC.

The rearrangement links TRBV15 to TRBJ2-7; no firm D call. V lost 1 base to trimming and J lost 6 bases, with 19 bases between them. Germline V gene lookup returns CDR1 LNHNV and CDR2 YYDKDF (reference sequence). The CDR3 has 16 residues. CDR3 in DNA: TGTGCCACCAGCAGAGGAGTGTCCTCCCTAATGGTCGAGCAGTACTTC. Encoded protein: CATSRGVSSLMVEQYF.

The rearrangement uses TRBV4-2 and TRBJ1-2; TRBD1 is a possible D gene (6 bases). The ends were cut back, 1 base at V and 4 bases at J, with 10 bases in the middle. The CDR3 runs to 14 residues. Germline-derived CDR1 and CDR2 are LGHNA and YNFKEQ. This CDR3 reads CASSQGQDGYGYTF. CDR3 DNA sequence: TGTGCCAGCAGCCAAGGACAGGATGGCTATGGCTACACCTTC.

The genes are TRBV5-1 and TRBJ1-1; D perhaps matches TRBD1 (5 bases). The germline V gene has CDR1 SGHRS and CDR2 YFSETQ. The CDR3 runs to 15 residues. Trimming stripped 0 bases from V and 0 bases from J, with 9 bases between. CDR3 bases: TGCGCCAGCAGCTTGGAGGGGCCAATGAACACTGAAGCTTTCTTT. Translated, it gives CASSLEGPMNTEAFF.

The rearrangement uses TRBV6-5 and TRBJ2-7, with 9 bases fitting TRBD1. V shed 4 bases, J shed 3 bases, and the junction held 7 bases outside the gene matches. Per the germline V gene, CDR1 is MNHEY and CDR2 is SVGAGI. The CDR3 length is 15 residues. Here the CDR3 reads CASSSTGGVFYEQYF. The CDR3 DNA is TGTGCCAGCAGTTCTACAGGGGGCGTATTCTACGAGCAGTACTTC.

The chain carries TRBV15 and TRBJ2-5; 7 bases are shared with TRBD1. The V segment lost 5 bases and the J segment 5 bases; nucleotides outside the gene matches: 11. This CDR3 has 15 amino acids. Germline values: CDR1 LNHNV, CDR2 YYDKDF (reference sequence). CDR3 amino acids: CATSGWNRGRETQYF. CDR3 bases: TGTGCCACCAGCGGGTGGAACAGGGGACGGGAGACCCAGTACTTC.

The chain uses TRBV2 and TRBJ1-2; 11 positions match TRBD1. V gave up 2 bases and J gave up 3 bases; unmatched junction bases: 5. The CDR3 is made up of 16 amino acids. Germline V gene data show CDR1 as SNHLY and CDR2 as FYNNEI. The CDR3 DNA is TGTGCCAGCAGTGAACCTCCGGGACAGGGGGACTATGGCTACACCTTC. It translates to CASSEPPGQGDYGYTF. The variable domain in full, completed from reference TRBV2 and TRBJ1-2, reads EPEVTQTPSHQVTQMGQEVILRCVPISNHLYFYWYRQILGQKVEFLVSFYNNEISEKSEIFDDQFSVERPDGSNFTLKIRSTKLEDSAMYFCASSEPPGQGDYGYTFGSGTRLTVV.

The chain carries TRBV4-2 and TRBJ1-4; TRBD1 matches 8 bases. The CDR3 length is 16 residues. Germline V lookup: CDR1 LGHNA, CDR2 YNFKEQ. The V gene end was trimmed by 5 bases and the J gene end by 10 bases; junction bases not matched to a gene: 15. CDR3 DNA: TGTGCCAGCAGCATTACGGTCTGGCAGGGGGCTGGAAAACTGTTTTTT. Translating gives CASSITVWQGAGKLFF.

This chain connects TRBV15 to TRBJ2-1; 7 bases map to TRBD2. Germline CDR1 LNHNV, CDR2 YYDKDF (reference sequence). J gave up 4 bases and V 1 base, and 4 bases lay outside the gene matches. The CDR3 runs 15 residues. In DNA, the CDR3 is TGTGCCACCAGCAGAGCTGGGGAGGGGTACAATGAGCAGTTCTTC. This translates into CATSRAGEGYNEQFF.

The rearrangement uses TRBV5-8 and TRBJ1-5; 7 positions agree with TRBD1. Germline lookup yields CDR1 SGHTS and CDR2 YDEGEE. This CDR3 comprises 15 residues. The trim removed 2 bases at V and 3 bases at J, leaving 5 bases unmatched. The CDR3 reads CASSLRGRLNQPQHF. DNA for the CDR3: TGTGCCAGCAGCTTAAGGGGGCGCCTCAATCAGCCCCAGCATTTT.

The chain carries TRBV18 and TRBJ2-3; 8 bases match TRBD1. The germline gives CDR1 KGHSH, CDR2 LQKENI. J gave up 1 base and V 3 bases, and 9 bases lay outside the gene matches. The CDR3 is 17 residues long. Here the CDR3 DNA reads TGTGCCAGCTCACCCACCGGGACAGGTCGTGGCACAGATACGCAGTATTTT. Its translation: CASSPTGTGRGTDTQYF.

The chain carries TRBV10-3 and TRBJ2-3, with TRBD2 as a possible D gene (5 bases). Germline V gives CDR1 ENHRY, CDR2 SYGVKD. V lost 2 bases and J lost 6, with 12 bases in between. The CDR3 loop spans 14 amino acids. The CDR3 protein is CAISEGIARDTQYF. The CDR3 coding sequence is TGTGCCATCAGTGAGGGGATAGCGAGGGATACGCAGTATTTT.

The CDR3 loop is CASSFNRAYEQYF. The CDR3 nucleotides read TGTGCCAGCAGCTTTAACAGGGCTTACGAGCAGTACTTC. This chain links TRBV5-8 with TRBJ2-7; the D gene is possibly TRBD1 (6 bases). V gave up 2 bases and J gave up 4 bases, with 10 bases separating them. CDR1 and CDR2 (germline): SGHTS, YDEGEE. The CDR3 contains 13 residues.

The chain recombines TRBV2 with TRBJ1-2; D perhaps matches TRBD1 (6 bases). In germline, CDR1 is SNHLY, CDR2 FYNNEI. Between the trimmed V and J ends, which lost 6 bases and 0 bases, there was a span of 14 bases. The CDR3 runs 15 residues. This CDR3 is CASSSQGPSNYGYTF. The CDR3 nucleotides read TGTGCCAGCAGCTCACAGGGACCATCTAACTATGGCTACACCTTC.

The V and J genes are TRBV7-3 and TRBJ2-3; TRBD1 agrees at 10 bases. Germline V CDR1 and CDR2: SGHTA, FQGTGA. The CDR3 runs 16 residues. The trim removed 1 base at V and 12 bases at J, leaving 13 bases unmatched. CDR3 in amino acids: CASSLKTGGDRPSQYF. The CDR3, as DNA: TGTGCCAGCAGCTTAAAGACAGGGGGCGACAGACCCTCCCAGTATTTT.

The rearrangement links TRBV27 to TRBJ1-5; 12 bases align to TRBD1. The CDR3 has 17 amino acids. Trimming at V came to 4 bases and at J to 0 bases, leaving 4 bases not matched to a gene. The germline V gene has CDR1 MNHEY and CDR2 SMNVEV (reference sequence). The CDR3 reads CASSSGQGAPSNQPQHF. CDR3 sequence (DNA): TGTGCCAGCAGTTCGGGACAGGGGGCGCCTAGCAATCAGCCCCAGCATTTT.